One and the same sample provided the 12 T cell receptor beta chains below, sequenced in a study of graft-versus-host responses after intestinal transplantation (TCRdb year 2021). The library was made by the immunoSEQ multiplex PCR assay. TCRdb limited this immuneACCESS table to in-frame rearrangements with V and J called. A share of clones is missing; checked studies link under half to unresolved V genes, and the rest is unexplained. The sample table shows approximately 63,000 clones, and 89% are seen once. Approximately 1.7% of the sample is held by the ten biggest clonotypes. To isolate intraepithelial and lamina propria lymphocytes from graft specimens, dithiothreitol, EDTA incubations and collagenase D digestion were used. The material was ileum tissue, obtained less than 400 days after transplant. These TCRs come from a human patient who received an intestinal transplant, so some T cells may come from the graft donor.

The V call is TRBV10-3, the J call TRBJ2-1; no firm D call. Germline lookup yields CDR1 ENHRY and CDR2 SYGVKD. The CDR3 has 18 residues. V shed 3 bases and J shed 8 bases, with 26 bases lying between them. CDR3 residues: CAISEKETSAGSGDEQFF. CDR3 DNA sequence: TGTGCCATCAGTGAAAAGGAAACCTCGGCCGGTTCCGGTGATGAGCAGTTCTTC.

The CDR3 coding sequence is TGTGCCAGCAGTGTCCACGACAGGGGAAGGGAGCAGTACTTC. It codes for CASSVHDRGREQYF. The chain carries TRBV6-1 and TRBJ2-7; 8 bases are shared with TRBD1. CDR3 size: 14 residues. Germline values: CDR1 MNHNS, CDR2 SASEGT. V gave up 4 bases and J gave up 7 bases; unmatched junction bases: 9.

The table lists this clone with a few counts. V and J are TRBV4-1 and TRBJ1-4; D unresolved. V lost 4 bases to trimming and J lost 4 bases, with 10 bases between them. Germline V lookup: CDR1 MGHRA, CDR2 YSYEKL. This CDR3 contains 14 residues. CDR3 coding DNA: TGCGCCAGCAGCCGTCTCGCCTTTAATGAAAAACTGTTTTTT. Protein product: CASSRLAFNEKLFF.

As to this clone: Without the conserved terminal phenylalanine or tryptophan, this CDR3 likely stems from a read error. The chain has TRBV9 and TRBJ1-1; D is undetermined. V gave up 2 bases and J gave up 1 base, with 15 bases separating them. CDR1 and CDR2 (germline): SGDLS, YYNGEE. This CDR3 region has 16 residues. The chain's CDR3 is CASSVPEGLTNTEAFL. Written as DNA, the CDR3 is TGTGCCAGCAGCGTCCCAGAGGGCCTTACGAACACTGAAGCTTTCCTT.

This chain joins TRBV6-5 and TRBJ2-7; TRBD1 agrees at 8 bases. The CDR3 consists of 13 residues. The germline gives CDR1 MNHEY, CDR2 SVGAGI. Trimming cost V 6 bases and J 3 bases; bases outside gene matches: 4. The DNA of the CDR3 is TGTGCCAGCAGCCCCGGGACAGGCTACGAGCAGTACTTC. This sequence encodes CASSPGTGYEQYF.

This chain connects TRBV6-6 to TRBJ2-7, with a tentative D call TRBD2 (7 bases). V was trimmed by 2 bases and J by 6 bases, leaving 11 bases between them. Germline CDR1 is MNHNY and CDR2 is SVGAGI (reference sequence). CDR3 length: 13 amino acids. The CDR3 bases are TGTGCCAGCAGTTACAACAGGGAGGGCGAGCAGTACTTC. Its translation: CASSYNREGEQYF.

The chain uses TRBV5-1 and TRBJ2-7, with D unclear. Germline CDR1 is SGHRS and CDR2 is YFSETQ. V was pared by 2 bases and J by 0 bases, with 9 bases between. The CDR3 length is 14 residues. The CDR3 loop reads CASSFQVSSYEQYF. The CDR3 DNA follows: TGCGCCAGCAGCTTCCAGGTGAGCTCCTACGAGCAGTACTTC.

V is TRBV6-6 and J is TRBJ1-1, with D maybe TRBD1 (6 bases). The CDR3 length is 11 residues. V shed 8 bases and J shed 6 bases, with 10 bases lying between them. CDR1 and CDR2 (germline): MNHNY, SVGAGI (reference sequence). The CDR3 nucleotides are TGTGCCAGCGGGGGCCGGGCTGAAGCTTTCTTT. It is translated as CASGGRAEAFF.

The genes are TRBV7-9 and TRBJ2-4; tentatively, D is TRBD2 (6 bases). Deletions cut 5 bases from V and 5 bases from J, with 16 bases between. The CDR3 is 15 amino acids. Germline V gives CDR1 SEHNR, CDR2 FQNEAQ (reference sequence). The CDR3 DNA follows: TGTGCCAGCAGCCCGTGGGAGGATCTCGAAAACATTCAGTACTTC. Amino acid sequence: CASSPWEDLENIQYF.

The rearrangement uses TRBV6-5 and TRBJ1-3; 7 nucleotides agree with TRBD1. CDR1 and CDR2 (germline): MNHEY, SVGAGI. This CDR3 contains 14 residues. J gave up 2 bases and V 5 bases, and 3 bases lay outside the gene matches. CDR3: CASSDRVTGNTIYF. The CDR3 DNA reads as TGTGCCAGCAGTGACAGGGTAACTGGAAACACCATATATTTT.

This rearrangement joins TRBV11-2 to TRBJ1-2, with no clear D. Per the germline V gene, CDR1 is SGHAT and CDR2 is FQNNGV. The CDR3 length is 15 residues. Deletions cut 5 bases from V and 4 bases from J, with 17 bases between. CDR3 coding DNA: TGTGCCAGCAGCCCCAGCCCCGGGATTGGCTATGGCTACACCTTC. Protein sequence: CASSPSPGIGYGYTF.

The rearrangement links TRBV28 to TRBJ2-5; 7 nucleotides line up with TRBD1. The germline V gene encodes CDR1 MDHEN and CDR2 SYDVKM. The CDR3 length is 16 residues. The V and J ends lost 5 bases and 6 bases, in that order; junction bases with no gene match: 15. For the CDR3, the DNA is TGTGCCAGCAGTACTAGACAGGGCGTGGCTGGTCAGACCCAGTACTTC. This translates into CASSTRQGVAGQTQYF.